The rows below give T cell receptor beta chains drawn from one sample of a study of cytomegalovirus exposure and HLA in healthy donors. Assay used: immunoSEQ multiplex PCR; TCRdb lists only in-frame clones, some missing. The data show more than 95,000 clones, with 60% to 80% seen just once and 4.5% to 7% held by the top ten. The sequenced sample consisted of PBMCs. These receptors originate from a man aged 60-69 years in good health and CMV-seropositive. Each CDR3 is given with its conserved first and last residue. A D gene is named only where the DNA matches it firmly. Expanded clones are given a class, and other clones once, few, many or no size at all.

>TRBD2|TRBJ2-3|.|TRBV4-3
CASSLGGGAGDTQYF
TGCGCCAGCAGCCTAGGCGGGGGGGCAGGGGATACGCAGTATTTT
>.|TRBJ1-6|.|TRBV9
CASSVRDSPTNSPLHF
TGTGCCAGCAGCGTACGAGACTCCCCAACAAATTCACCCCTCCACTTT
>TRBD1|TRBJ2-2|.|TRBV2
CAGNRGLNTGELFF
TGTGCCGGAAATAGGGGGCTGAACACCGGGGAGCTGTTTTTT
>TRBD2|TRBJ2-3|.|TRBV5-4
CASNSLGRGGAGDTQYF
TGTGCCAGCAACTCCCTCGGGCGCGGGGGGGCGGGAGATACGCAGTATTTT
>.|TRBJ1-1|.|TRBV9
CASSPGGQGLTEAFF
TGTGCCAGCAGCCCGGGGGGGCAGGGCCTCACTGAAGCTTTCTTT
>TRBD1|TRBJ1-5|.|TRBV7-8
CASSQTGGRQPQHF
TGTGCCAGCAGCCAGACAGGGGGGCGACAGCCCCAGCATTTT
>.|TRBJ1-4|few|TRBV7-5
CVRSVRTATQIPNEKLFF
TGTGTCAGAAGCGTGAGGACAGCGACGCAGATACCTAATGAAAAACTGTTTTTT
>TRBD2|TRBJ2-3|.|TRBV9
CASSVGLSGGGSDTQYF
TGTGCCAGCAGCGTAGGGCTTAGCGGGGGGGGTTCAGATACGCAGTATTTT
>.|TRBJ1-5|.|TRBV7-9
CASSLAGGNNQPQHF
TGTGCCAGCAGCTTAGCCGGGGGGAACAATCAGCCCCAGCATTTT
>TRBD1|TRBJ1-5|few|TRBV6-6
CASEQGQEDNQPQHF
TGTGCCAGTGAACAGGGACAGGAAGACAATCAGCCCCAGCATTTT
>.|TRBJ2-1|.|TRBV6-4
CARLQGQGSDEQFF
TGTGCCAGACTTCAGGGGCAGGGTTCCGATGAGCAGTTCTTC
>.|TRBJ1-3|.|TRBV25-1
CASSESGSVAGNTIYF
TGTGCCAGCAGTGAATCCGGGAGTGTGGCCGGAAACACCATATATTTT
>.|TRBJ1-1|.|TRBV9
CASSVEAGMNTEAFF
TGTGCCAGCAGCGTAGAGGCAGGGATGAACACTGAAGCTTTCTTT
>TRBD2|TRBJ2-5|.|TRBV2
CASSPTSGGTGTQYF
TGTGCCAGCAGTCCCACTAGCGGGGGGACGGGGACCCAGTACTTC
>TRBD1|TRBJ1-1|.|TRBV10-1
CASAASGGRGNTEAFF
TGCGCCAGCGCAGCCTCAGGGGGACGGGGGAACACTGAAGCTTTCTTT
>.|TRBJ2-5|.|TRBV7-9
CASRSKGPRETQYF
TGTGCCAGCAGGTCGAAGGGGCCACGGGAGACCCAGTACTTC
>TRBD2|TRBJ2-5|.|TRBV11-3
CASSLGTSGGSYQETQYF
TGTGCCAGCAGCTTAGGTACTAGCGGGGGGTCGTACCAAGAGACCCAGTACTTC
>TRBD1|TRBJ2-3|.|TRBV19
CASRTRGPTDTQYF
TGTGCCAGTAGGACGAGGGGGCCCACAGATACGCAGTATTTT
>TRBD1|TRBJ1-3|.|TRBV5-1
CASSRGPGTGGTGNTIYF
TGCGCCAGCAGCCGTGGTCCTGGGACAGGGGGTACTGGAAACACCATATATTTT
>TRBD2|TRBJ2-5|.|TRBV19
CASSIAGGARETQYF
TGTGCCAGTAGTATAGCCGGGGGGGCCCGAGAGACCCAGTACTTC
>.|TRBJ2-4|.|TRBV5-1
CASSLALAAKNIQYF
TGCGCCAGCAGCTTGGCCTTGGCAGCCAAAAACATTCAGTACTTC
>TRBD1|TRBJ2-2|.|TRBV7-3
CASSFGTANTGELFF
TGTGCCAGCAGCTTCGGGACAGCAAACACCGGGGAGCTGTTTTTT
>TRBD1|TRBJ1-3|.|TRBV19
CASATGTGAYSGNTIYF
TGTGCCAGTGCCACCGGGACAGGGGCCTACTCTGGAAACACCATATATTTT
>.|TRBJ1-1|once|TRBV25-1
CASSDLWGGNTEAFF
TGTGCCAGCAGTGACCTCTGGGGGGGGAACACTGAAGCTTTCTTT
>.|TRBJ1-5|.|TRBV5-1
CASSFSGVQPQHF
TGCGCCAGCAGCTTTTCAGGGGTTCAGCCCCAGCATTTT
>.|TRBJ2-1|.|TRBV5-4
CASSLSLPDNEQFF
TGTGCCAGCAGCTTGTCACTGCCTGACAATGAGCAGTTCTTC
>TRBD1|TRBJ1-3|.|TRBV10-3
CAISLQGAQGNTIYF
TGTGCCATCAGTTTACAGGGGGCGCAGGGAAACACCATATATTTT
>TRBD1|TRBJ2-7|once|TRBV6-1
CATARGTAYEQYF
TGTGCCACCGCCAGGGGGACGGCCTACGAGCAGTACTTC
>.|TRBJ1-4|.|TRBV28
CASRRRFSSSNEKLFF
TGTGCCAGCAGGCGCCGCTTTTCCTCGTCTAATGAAAAACTGTTTTTT
>.|TRBJ1-6|.|TRBV30
CAWEQGGNSPLHF
TGTGCCTGGGAACAAGGGGGAAATTCACCCCTCCACTTT
>.|TRBJ1-2|few|TRBV4-3
CASSQGTANYGYTF
TGCGCCAGCAGCCAAGGGACAGCTAACTATGGCTACACCTTC
>TRBD1|TRBJ1-4|.|TRBV7-9
CASTTGQGAYEKLFF
TGTGCCAGCACCACGGGACAGGGGGCATATGAAAAACTGTTTTTT
>.|TRBJ2-7|.|TRBV5-1
CASSFAEALSYEQYF
TGCGCCAGCAGCTTCGCGGAGGCTTTATCCTACGAGCAGTACTTC
>.|TRBJ2-3|.|TRBV11-2
CASRDFMADTQYF
TGTGCCAGCAGGGACTTCATGGCAGATACGCAGTATTTT
>TRBD1|TRBJ2-7|.|TRBV6-5
CASSYTRVGQGYEQYF
TGTGCCAGCAGTTACACACGAGTGGGACAGGGCTACGAGCAGTACTTC
>.|TRBJ1-1|.|TRBV7-9
CASSSLGGASEAFF
TGTGCCAGCAGCTCCCTTGGGGGCGCTTCCGAAGCTTTCTTT
>.|TRBJ1-2|.|TRBV4-2
CASSQDGGNYGYTF
TGTGCCAGCAGCCAAGATGGGGGCAACTATGGCTACACCTTC
>.|TRBJ1-5|.|TRBV7-8
CASSPQGSNQPQHF
TGTGCCAGCAGCCCTCAGGGAAGCAATCAGCCCCAGCATTTT
>.|TRBJ1-5|.|TRBV7-6
CASSFTDGQNQPQHF
TGTGCCAGCAGCTTTACCGACGGACAGAATCAGCCCCAGCATTTT
>.|TRBJ1-1|once|TRBV6-5
CASLQNMNTEAFF
TGTGCCAGTCTTCAGAACATGAACACTGAAGCTTTCTTT
>.|TRBJ2-2|once|TRBV7-7
CASSPVPAGELFF
TGTGCCAGCAGCCCCGTCCCCGCCGGGGAGCTGTTTTTT
>TRBD1|TRBJ1-2|.|TRBV18
CASSLDRVGGGYTF
TGTGCCAGCTCACTCGACAGGGTTGGAGGTGGCTACACCTTC